The text below deals with one T cell receptor beta chain. The CDR3 totals 14 residues. Germline V gives CDR1 MDHEN, CDR2 SYDVKM. V shed 8 bases and J 7 bases; nucleotides not matched to a gene: 11. These data originate in a study of blood T cell repertoires in COVID-19. Overall study: The analysed material was cDNA or gDNA that came from T cells, B-cell-depleted T cells, or PBMCs.

Sequencing used immunoSEQ multiplex PCR; TCRdb keeps in-frame clones, though not all of them. The sample consists of roughly 290,000 clones, more than 70% of them appearing once. The V gene is TRBV28, the J gene TRBJ1-2, with TRBD1 identical over 9 bases. This TCR came from a woman between 45 and 65 years old who had recovered from COVID-19. Source material: peripheral blood. The CDR3 coding sequence is TGTGCCAGCCTTCGGACAGGGGAGGTTAGTGGCTACACCTTC. Its translation is CASLRTGEVSGYTF.